The 10 T cell receptor beta chains below come from one sample, sequenced in a study of CD8 T cells in Susac syndrome. With random hexamers, reverse transcription was performed on about 0.5 to 1 ug of RNA. Using its own MiXCR run on the immunoSEQ multiplex PCR reads, TCRdb lists one record per CDR3 protein. Of hundreds of thousands of distinct CDR3 sequences in the sample, approximately 81% were seen once. The specimen sequenced was CD8+ T cells from PBMCs. All receptors derive from a human donor with multiple sclerosis.

This chain uses TRBV5-1 with TRBJ1-1, with no clear D. Germline V CDR1 and CDR2: SGHRS, YFSETQ. V was pared by 5 bases and J by 8 bases, with 10 bases between. The CDR3 spans 11 residues. CDR3 bases: TGCGCCAGCAGAAAAGGGCCCGAAGCTTTCTTT. Protein product: CASRKGPEAFF.

V gene TRBV19 combines with J gene TRBJ1-5; D remains unclear. The CDR3 length is 13 residues. The germline CDR1 and CDR2 sequences are LNHDA and SQIVND (reference sequence). V lost 5 bases to trimming and J lost 5 bases, with 10 bases between them. For the CDR3, the DNA is TGTGCCAGTAGTCCGCGGGCCTATCAGCCCCAGCATTTT. Its translation is CASSPRAYQPQHF.

This chain joins TRBV27 and TRBJ2-1; the match to TRBD2 covers 9 bases. V shed 4 bases and J 4 bases; nucleotides not matched to a gene: 5. CDR3 length: 15 residues. Germline V gives CDR1 MNHEY, CDR2 SMNVEV (reference sequence). The CDR3: CASSSPSGVYNEQFF. The CDR3 DNA sequence: TGTGCCAGCAGTTCCCCTAGCGGGGTATACAATGAGCAGTTCTTC.

This clonotype was observed once. The chain joins TRBV4-1 to TRBJ1-1; D uncertain. The germline V gene has CDR1 MGHRA and CDR2 YSYEKL. With 2 bases removed from V and 5 bases from J, the gap between germline ends came to 15 bases. The CDR3 runs to 15 residues. The chain's CDR3 is CASSQIPIERTEAFF. CDR3 nucleotide sequence: TGCGCCAGCAGCCAAATTCCGATCGAGAGGACTGAAGCTTTCTTT.

The V gene is TRBV6-5, the J gene TRBJ2-4; D is tentatively TRBD1 or TRBD2 (5 bases each). Germline CDR1 and CDR2: MNHEY and SVGAGI. The V end lost 7 bases, the J end lost 8 bases, and 18 bases lay between the germline ends. The CDR3 sequence is 14 residues long. CDR3 DNA: TGTGCCAGCAAGAAAAGGGACGTTCTGGACATTCAGTACTTC. Translating gives CASKKRDVLDIQYF.

The chain joins TRBV7-9 to TRBJ1-2; the D is unclear. V shed 5 bases and J shed 2 bases, with 12 bases lying between them. CDR1 SEHNR and CDR2 FQNEAQ come from the germline V gene (reference sequence). The CDR3 extends over 14 amino acids. The CDR3 bases are TGTGCCAGCAGCCTCTTTGACAAGAACTATGGCTACACCTTC. This gives the protein CASSLFDKNYGYTF.

The chain employs TRBV9 and TRBJ2-2; 8 bases align to TRBD1. V was pared by 0 bases and J by 5 bases, with 3 bases of the junction left unmatched. Germline CDR1 reads SGDLS; CDR2 reads YYNGEE. The CDR3 totals 15 residues. The CDR3 coding sequence is TGTGCCAGCAGCGTAGCAGGGGGCAAGACCGGGGAGCTGTTTTTT. Translated: CASSVAGGKTGELFF.

This sequence joins TRBV9 and TRBJ2-3; possibly TRBD2 for D (6 bases). The CDR3 loop spans 18 amino acids. V was trimmed by 0 bases and J by 0 bases, leaving 17 bases between them. The germline V gene encodes CDR1 SGDLS and CDR2 YYNGEE. The CDR3 here is CASSVEQEGTRSTDTQYF. The CDR3 DNA sequence: TGTGCCAGCAGCGTAGAGCAGGAGGGAACTCGGAGCACAGATACGCAGTATTTT.

The V call is TRBV5-5, the J call TRBJ2-1; D is unclear. Germline V gene sequence: CDR1 SGHKS, CDR2 YYEKEE (reference sequence). This CDR3 is 12 amino acids long. Trimming took 4 bases from V and 8 from J, leaving 10 bases between them. This CDR3 reads CASSIRVDEQFF. The CDR3, as DNA: TGTGCCAGCAGCATAAGGGTGGATGAGCAGTTCTTC.

The rearrangement uses TRBV19 and TRBJ1-1, with a tentative D call TRBD1 (5 bases). This CDR3 spans 12 amino acids. V lost 10 bases, J lost 7 bases, and 16 bases lay in between. Germline V lookup: CDR1 LNHDA, CDR2 SQIVND (reference sequence). The CDR3 loop is CATHDRGIEAFF. The DNA of the CDR3 is TGTGCCACTCACGACCGGGGGATTGAAGCTTTCTTT.